This paragraph covers one T cell receptor beta chain sequence. As yet, its antigen is unknown. Other DNA sequences from this sample encode an identical CDR3 as well. This entry belongs to a study of shared clonotypes between healthy human individuals. Study-level results: Tissue TCR repertoires likely differ from these blood-only repertoires.

Germline V gene sequence: CDR1 MNHNY, CDR2 SVGAGI (reference sequence). With 6 bases removed from V and 4 bases from J, the gap between germline ends came to 3 bases. The CDR3 length is 11 residues. This table comes from immunoSEQ multiplex PCR, and its TCRdb copy is limited to in-frame clones, with some not included. The sample lists roughly 1,600,000 clones, about 98.5% occurring once. This TCR came from a man younger than 45 in good health. The V call is TRBV6-6, the J call TRBJ2-2; D uncertain. The material sequenced was naive CD4+ T cells sorted from blood. The subset: CD45RA+ positively selected. The CDR3 DNA sequence: TGTGCCAGCAGAGTCACCGGGGAGCTGTTTTTT. Its protein is CASRVTGELFF.